The text below deals with one TCR beta chain. Antigen: not known. Germline is not matched at one junction end, which may reflect a read error. The sample is drawn from a study of cytomegalovirus exposure and HLA in healthy donors. General observations from the study: A later analysis found common viral pathogens apparently linked to several of the most significant clusters. Later analysis showed TCR association rates varying by HLA locus, highest for DRB1 and lowest for HLA-C.

Both 60 Vbeta primers and 13 Jbeta primers went into the PCR. Clones were read by immunoSEQ multiplex PCR, and TCRdb kept only the in-frame ones, dropping some. The sample holds about 190,000 clones; roughly four fifths are singletons and the top ten take about 3.1%. Sequenced input: PBMCs. The TCR sequence derives from a woman aged 30 to 39 in good health and CMV-seropositive.

The CDR3 DNA is TGTTCCAGCAGTTTCCCTTCCTACGAGCAGTACTTC. Its protein product is CSSSFPSYEQYF. The chain joins TRBV7-9 to TRBJ2-7, with D uncertain. Germline assignment: CDR1 SEHNR and CDR2 FQNEAQ (reference sequence). The CDR3 covers 12 residues. Full variable domain (missing parts from reference TRBV7-9 and TRBJ2-7): DTGVSQNPRHKITKRGQNVTFRCDPISEHNRLYWYRQTLGQGPEFLTYFQNEAQLEKSRLLSDRFSAERPKGSFSTLEIQRTEQGDSAMYLCSSSFPSYEQYFGPGTRLTVT.